These 9 T cell receptor beta chains were sequenced from one sample in a study of long-term antiretroviral therapy in people with HIV. Runs used v3.0 of the immunoSEQ assay and were done at survey level. Using immunoSEQ multiplex PCR, the repertoire was profiled, and TCRdb retains in-frame clones only, with some absent. The sample lists more than 20,000 clones; over 80% were seen once. The source was unsorted PBMCs, collected 1.8 years before starting antiretroviral therapy. These receptors were taken from a man aged 45-65 years with HIV.

This chain uses TRBV7-2 with TRBJ2-2, with D unresolved. Trimming stripped 2 bases from V and 3 bases from J, with 10 bases between. The CDR3 covers 15 residues. Germline V gene sequence: CDR1 SGHTA, CDR2 FQGNSA. The CDR3 region is CASSLMVGDTGELFF. The CDR3 DNA reads as TGTGCCAGCAGCTTAATGGTAGGAGACACCGGGGAGCTGTTTTTT.

V gene TRBV6-6 combines with J gene TRBJ2-2; D is perhaps TRBD1 or TRBD2 (5 bases each). Deletions cut 0 bases from V and 3 bases from J, with 11 bases between. Germline loops: CDR1 MNHNY, CDR2 SVGAGI (reference sequence). The CDR3 sequence is 16 residues long. The CDR3 DNA follows: TGTGCCAGCAGTTACTCTATAAGGGGACACACCGGGGAGCTGTTTTTT. Translated, it gives CASSYSIRGHTGELFF.

V usage is TRBV5-8 and J usage is TRBJ1-3; 9 positions agree with TRBD1. This CDR3 has 15 residues. Germline loops: CDR1 SGHTS, CDR2 YDEGEE. V lost 3 bases to trimming and J lost 8 bases; unmatched junction nucleotides: 9. CDR3 nucleotides: TGTGCCAGCAGCTGGGCACCGGGACAGGGCTACACCATATATTTT. This gives the protein CASSWAPGQGYTIYF.

This chain joins TRBV5-4 and TRBJ1-1; 10 bases map to TRBD1. Germline V lookup: CDR1 SGHNT, CDR2 YYREEE (reference sequence). This CDR3 is 14 amino acids long. V was clipped by 7 bases and J by 1 base; unmatched bases: 4. Here the CDR3 DNA reads TGTGCCAGCTCAAGACAGGGGGCGAACACTGAAGCTTTCTTT. Amino acids: CASSRQGANTEAFF.

The chain couples TRBV7-2 to TRBJ1-6; D is undetermined. Germline assignment: CDR1 SGHTA and CDR2 FQGNSA. This CDR3 contains 15 residues. Trimming shortened V by 1 base and J by 7 bases, and 11 bases separated the two germline ends. CDR3 DNA: TGTGCCAGCAGCTTAGTTGTCCTGGGGAATTCACCCCTCCACTTT. It yields the protein CASSLVVLGNSPLHF.

The chain uses TRBV4-1 and TRBJ2-7; 7 nucleotides agree with TRBD2. The CDR3 spans 14 residues. The V gene's germline CDR1 is MGHRA and CDR2 YSYEKL. Trimming removed 6 bases from V and 5 bases from J; junction bases left unmatched: 10. Here the CDR3 DNA reads TGCGCCAGCAGGTTAAGACTAGCAGCGAACGAGCAGTACTTC. Amino acid sequence: CASRLRLAANEQYF.

V usage is TRBV7-3 and J usage is TRBJ2-5; TRBD1 is a possible D gene (5 bases). Per the germline V gene, CDR1 is SGHTA and CDR2 is FQGTGA. The CDR3 contains 14 residues. Deletions cut 1 base from V and 10 bases from J, with 16 bases between. Written as DNA, the CDR3 is TGTGCCAGCAGCTTAAGCGGCCAGGGTGATGGCCAGTACTTC. This sequence encodes CASSLSGQGDGQYF.

The rearrangement uses TRBV5-1 and TRBJ2-5; 13 bases map to TRBD2. Germline V gene data show CDR1 as SGHRS and CDR2 as YFSETQ. This CDR3 is built from 15 residues. Losses at the gene ends were 0 bases for V and 5 bases for J; bases not matched to a gene: 1. CDR3 sequence: CASSLVLAGGETQYF. DNA of the CDR3: TGCGCCAGCAGCTTGGTACTAGCGGGAGGGGAGACCCAGTACTTC.

The CDR3 is CASSHGRTGFYEQYF. The CDR3 region has the DNA TGTGCCAGCAGTCACGGACGGACAGGCTTCTACGAGCAGTACTTC. The chain joins TRBV6-6 to TRBJ2-7; TRBD1 matches at 7 bases. Trimming took 5 bases from V and 3 from J; bases not matched to a gene: 10. CDR1 and CDR2 from the germline V gene are MNHNY and SVGAGI (reference sequence). The CDR3 is 15 residues long.